These 9 T cell receptor beta chains were sequenced from one sample in a study of shared clonotypes between healthy human individuals. Naive CD8 cells were CD45RO-negative, positively selected for CCR7, excluding terminally differentiated effector memory CD45RA+ cells. The repertoire was sequenced with immunoSEQ multiplex PCR; TCRdb's copy has only in-frame clones and lacks some. The table records under 600,000 clones, roughly 98% of them present only once. Sequenced sample: naive CD8+ T cells sorted from blood. These receptors were obtained from a man aged 30 to 45 in good health.

The chain carries TRBV7-9 and TRBJ2-3; 7 positions match TRBD2. The CDR3 loop spans 16 amino acids. CDR1 and CDR2 (germline): SEHNR, FQNEAQ (reference sequence). With 5 bases clipped from V and 2 bases from J, the junction kept 10 bases outside the gene matches. The CDR3 bases are TGTGCCAGCAGCCCCTGGGCGGGAGCATACACAGATACGCAGTATTTT. This encodes CASSPWAGAYTDTQYF. Full variable domain (missing parts from reference TRBV7-9 and TRBJ2-3): DTGVSQNPRHKITKRGQNVTFRCDPISEHNRLYWYRQTLGQGPEFLTYFQNEAQLEKSRLLSDRFSAERPKGSFSTLEIQRTEQGDSAMYLCASSPWAGAYTDTQYFGPGTRLTVL.

The genes are TRBV5-1 and TRBJ2-3; TRBD2 aligns across 11 bases. The junction had 7 bases not matched to a gene; V was cut back by 0 bases and J by 4 bases. The germline gives CDR1 SGHRS, CDR2 YFSETQ. The CDR3 is 17 amino acids. CDR3 nucleotide sequence: TGCGCCAGCAGCTTGGCCCTAGCGGGAGGCGGCCCAGATACGCAGTATTTT. Its protein product is CASSLALAGGGPDTQYF.

This clone was seen only once. The gene calls are TRBV27 and TRBJ2-1; TRBD1 might be the D (5 bases). CDR3 size: 13 residues. Looked up from germline, CDR1 is MNHEY and CDR2 is SMNVEV (reference sequence). Trimming shortened V by 2 bases and J by 7 bases, and 9 bases separated the two germline ends. Here the CDR3 DNA reads TGTGCCAGCAGTTTAGCAGGGCAGAATGAGCAGTTCTTC. This codes for CASSLAGQNEQFF.

The chain uses TRBV6-1 and TRBJ1-5, with 7 nucleotides matching TRBD1. Germline CDR1 is MNHNS and CDR2 is SASEGT. Trimming at V came to 8 bases and at J to 5 bases, leaving 3 bases not matched to a gene. The CDR3 contains 12 residues. The CDR3: CASGQDHQPQHF. As DNA, the CDR3 is TGTGCCAGCGGACAGGACCATCAGCCCCAGCATTTT.

The chain has TRBV5-1 and TRBJ2-2; D is unresolved. The V gene's germline CDR1 is SGHRS and CDR2 YFSETQ. This CDR3 has 16 residues. Deletions cut 0 bases from V and 1 base from J, with 10 bases between. The CDR3 nucleotides read TGCGCCAGCAGCTTGGAAGGGCGGATGAACACCGGGGAGCTGTTTTTT. It is translated as CASSLEGRMNTGELFF.

J is TRBJ2-5 and V is TRBV27; 14 positions agree with TRBD2. This CDR3 region has 18 residues. Trimming removed 5 bases from V and 3 bases from J; junction bases left unmatched: 11. CDR1 and CDR2 (germline): MNHEY, SMNVEV (reference sequence). This CDR3 is CASSPQGLAGVFEETQYF. In DNA, the CDR3 is TGTGCCAGCAGTCCCCAGGGACTAGCGGGAGTTTTCGAAGAGACCCAGTACTTC.

The chain has TRBV7-8 and TRBJ2-3, with 12 nucleotides matching TRBD2. This CDR3 is 16 amino acids long. Germline values: CDR1 SGHVS, CDR2 FQNEAQ. With 2 bases clipped from V and 4 bases from J, the junction kept 4 bases outside the gene matches. The CDR3 DNA is TGTGCCAGCAGCTTACTTCTAGCGGGGGGGGCAGATACGCAGTATTTT. Translated: CASSLLLAGGADTQYF.

J is TRBJ2-2 and V is TRBV7-9; D is possibly TRBD1 or TRBD2 (5 bases each). Trimming took off 6 bases at V and 5 bases at J, with 19 bases between the two ends. The CDR3 is 16 residues long. Germline CDR1 and CDR2: SEHNR and FQNEAQ (reference sequence). Here the CDR3 DNA reads TGTGCCAGCAGGGACCCGGGGCCGCAGCGGACCGGGGAGCTGTTTTTT. It encodes CASRDPGPQRTGELFF.

J is TRBJ2-1 and V is TRBV9; TRBD2 matches at 9 bases. The CDR3 has 16 residues. Trimming at V came to 3 bases and at J to 4 bases, leaving 8 bases not matched to a gene. CDR1 SGDLS and CDR2 YYNGEE come from the germline V gene. This CDR3 is CASSARLAEGYNEQFF. CDR3 nucleotides: TGTGCCAGCAGCGCCCGACTAGCGGAAGGATACAATGAGCAGTTCTTC.